Here is one T cell receptor (beta chain) with its context. Its antigen is not identified. This entry comes from a study of cytomegalovirus exposure and HLA in healthy donors. Study observations and caveats: Links to common viral pathogens appeared, in a later analysis, for several of the most significant clusters. CMV serostatus was the sole immune exposure information available. Overall, 164 TCR beta chains were annotated as cytomegalovirus-associated.

With 0 bases removed from V and 6 bases from J, the gap between germline ends came to 9 bases. Per the germline V gene, CDR1 is SGHTA and CDR2 is FQGNSA. The CDR3 spans 15 residues. PCR involved 60 Vbeta and 13 Jbeta primers. Here immunoSEQ multiplex PCR was the method, and the copy in TCRdb shows in-frame clones only, minus some. The sample has 100,000 to 150,000 clones; 73% are singletons. The sequence was collected from a man aged 60-69 years in good health and CMV-seropositive. The sequenced material came from PBMCs. The V gene is TRBV7-2, the J gene TRBJ1-6; D might be TRBD1 (6 bases). CDR3 in DNA: TGTGCCAGCAGCTTAGCGCTACAGGGTAATTCACCCCTCCACTTT. Translated, it gives CASSLALQGNSPLHF.